This T cell receptor (beta chain) originates from a study of patients and donors after allogeneic stem cell transplantation. This clonotype was detected a few times. This CDR3 contains 14 residues. With 6 bases clipped from V and 8 bases from J, the junction kept 8 bases outside the gene matches. TCRdb itself ran the RT-PCR reads through MiXCR, one entry per CDR3 protein. This table holds 15,000 to 20,000 distinct CDR3 sequences, approximately 25% found once. This TCR was sampled from a human donor who was either an allogeneic HSCT recipient or a stem cell or donor lymphocyte infusion donor (not recorded which). It is not recorded whose cells these are; they may come from a transplant donor. The chain has TRBV12-3 or TRBV12-4 and TRBJ1-4, with 8 nucleotides matching TRBD1. Sequences were obtained from blood, either unsorted or a sorted T cell fraction (not recorded which). The CDR3 DNA is TGTGCCAGCAGCAACAGGGACAGGACCGAAAAACTGTTTTTT. Amino acids: CASSNRDRTEKLFF.